This T cell receptor beta chain was found in a study of blood T cell repertoires in COVID-19. CDR3 length: 12 residues. The germline V gene has CDR1 GTSNPN and CDR2 SVGIG (reference sequence). V lost 0 bases to trimming and J lost 8 bases, with 10 bases between them. Measured with immunoSEQ multiplex PCR; TCRdb has only the in-frame clones, and not every one. Here the sample spans some 120,000 clones, over 85% being singletons. Sequenced input: peripheral blood. V gene TRBV30 combines with J gene TRBJ1-2; D is ambiguous. This TCR was sampled from a man in his 60s with COVID-19, enrolled during active disease. The CDR3 DNA follows: TGTGCCTGGAGTGTACTAGGGCCCGGCTACACCTTC. It encodes CAWSVLGPGYTF.